The TCR beta chain described here comes from a study of shared clonotypes between healthy human individuals. General study results and limits: Generation probabilities of non-shared clonotypes were lower (relative to those shared by all four donors).

As for this clone: The antigen is undetermined.

Method: immunoSEQ multiplex PCR; TCRdb's copy keeps in-frame clones and lacks some. The table lists roughly 2 million clones, around 95% of them singletons. Trimming left V 4 bases short and J 1 base short, with 12 bases between. The CDR3 spans 15 residues. Germline CDR1 and CDR2: SGHTA and FQGNSA. Sequenced input: naive CD4+ T cells sorted from blood. This sample's subset: CD45RA+ positively selected. The V call is TRBV7-2, the J call TRBJ2-3; tentatively, D is TRBD1 (6 bases). This clonotype was sampled from a man in his late teens or twenties in good health. The CDR3 DNA reads TGTGCCAGCAGCTCCAGGGGTTGGGGCACAGATACGCAGTATTTT. Protein product: CASSSRGWGTDTQYF.